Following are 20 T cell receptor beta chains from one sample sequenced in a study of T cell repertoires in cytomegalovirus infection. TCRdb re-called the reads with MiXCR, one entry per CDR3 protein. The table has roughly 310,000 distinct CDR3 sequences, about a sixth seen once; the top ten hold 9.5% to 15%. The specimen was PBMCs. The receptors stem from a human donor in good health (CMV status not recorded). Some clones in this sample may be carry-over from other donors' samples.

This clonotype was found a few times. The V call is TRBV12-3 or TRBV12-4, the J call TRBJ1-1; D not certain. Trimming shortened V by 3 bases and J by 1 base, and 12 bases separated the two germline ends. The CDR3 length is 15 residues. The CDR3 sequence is CASSLAQRSNTEAFF. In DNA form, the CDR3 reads TGTGCCAGCAGTTTGGCGCAGAGGTCGAACACTGAAGCTTTCTTT.

CDR3 DNA sequence: TGTGCCATCAGCCTGACAGGGGATGCTAATTCACCCCTCCACTTT. The encoded protein is CAISLTGDANSPLHF. This chain uses TRBV10-3 with TRBJ1-6; TRBD1 agrees at 8 bases. The CDR3 is 15 residues long. Trimming took 6 bases from V and 6 from J; bases not matched to a gene: 7. Germline CDR1 and CDR2: ENHRY and SYGVKD.

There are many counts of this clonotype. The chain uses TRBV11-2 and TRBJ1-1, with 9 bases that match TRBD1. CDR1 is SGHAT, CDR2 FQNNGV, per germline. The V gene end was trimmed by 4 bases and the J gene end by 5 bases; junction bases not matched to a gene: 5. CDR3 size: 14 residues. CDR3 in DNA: TGTGCCAGCAGCTCTTACAGGGGGCGGACTGAAGCTTTCTTT. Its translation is CASSSYRGRTEAFF.

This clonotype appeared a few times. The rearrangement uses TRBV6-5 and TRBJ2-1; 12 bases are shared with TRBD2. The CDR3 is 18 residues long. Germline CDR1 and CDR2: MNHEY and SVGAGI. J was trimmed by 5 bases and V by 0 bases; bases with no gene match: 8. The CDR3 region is CASSYSTTSGGLNNEQFF. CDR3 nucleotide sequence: TGTGCCAGCAGTTACTCGACCACTAGCGGGGGGCTAAACAATGAGCAGTTCTTC.

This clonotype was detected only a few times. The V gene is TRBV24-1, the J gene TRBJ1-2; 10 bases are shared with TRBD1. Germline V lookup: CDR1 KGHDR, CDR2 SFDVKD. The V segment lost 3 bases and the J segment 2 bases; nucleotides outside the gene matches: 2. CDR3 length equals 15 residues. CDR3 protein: CATSDPGQGNYGYTF. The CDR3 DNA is TGTGCCACCAGTGATCCGGGACAGGGGAACTATGGCTACACCTTC.

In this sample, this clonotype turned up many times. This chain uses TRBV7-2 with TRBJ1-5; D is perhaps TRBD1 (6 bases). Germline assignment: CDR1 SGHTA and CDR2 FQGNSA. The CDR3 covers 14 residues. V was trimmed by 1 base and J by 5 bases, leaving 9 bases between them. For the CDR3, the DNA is TGTGCCAGCAGCTTAGAAGGGGGAGATCAGCCCCAGCATTTT. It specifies CASSLEGGDQPQHF.

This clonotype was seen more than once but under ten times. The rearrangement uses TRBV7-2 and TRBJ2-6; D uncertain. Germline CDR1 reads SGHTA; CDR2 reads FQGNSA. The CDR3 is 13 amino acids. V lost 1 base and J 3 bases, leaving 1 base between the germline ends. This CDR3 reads CASSLVGANVLTF. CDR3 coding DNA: TGTGCCAGCAGCTTAGTTGGGGCCAACGTCCTGACTTTC.

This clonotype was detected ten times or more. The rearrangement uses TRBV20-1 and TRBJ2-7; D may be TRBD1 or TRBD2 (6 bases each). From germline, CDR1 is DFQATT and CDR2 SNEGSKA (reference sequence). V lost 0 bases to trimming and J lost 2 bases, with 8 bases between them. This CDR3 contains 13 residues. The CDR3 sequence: CSARDGGPYEQYF. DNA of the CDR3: TGCAGTGCTAGAGATGGGGGGCCCTACGAGCAGTACTTC.

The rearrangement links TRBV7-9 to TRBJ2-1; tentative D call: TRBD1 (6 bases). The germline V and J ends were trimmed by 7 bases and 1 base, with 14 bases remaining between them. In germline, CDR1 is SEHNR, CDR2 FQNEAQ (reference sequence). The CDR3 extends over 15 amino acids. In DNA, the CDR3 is TGTGCCAGCACTACGGGCAGGGGATCCTACAATGAGCAGTTCTTC. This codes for CASTTGRGSYNEQFF.

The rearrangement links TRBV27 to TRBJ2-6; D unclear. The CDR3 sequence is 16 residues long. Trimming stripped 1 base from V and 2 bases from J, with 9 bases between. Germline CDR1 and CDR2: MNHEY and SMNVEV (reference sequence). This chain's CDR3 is CASSLFGVPGANVLTF. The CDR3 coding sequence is TGTGCCAGCAGTTTATTTGGGGTGCCTGGGGCCAACGTCCTGACTTTC.

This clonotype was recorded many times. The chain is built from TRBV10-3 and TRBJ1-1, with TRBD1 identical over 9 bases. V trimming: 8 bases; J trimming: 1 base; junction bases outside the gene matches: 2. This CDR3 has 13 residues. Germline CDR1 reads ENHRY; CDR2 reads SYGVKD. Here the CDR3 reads CAIRTGENTEAFF. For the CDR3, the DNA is TGTGCCATCCGGACAGGGGAGAACACTGAAGCTTTCTTT.

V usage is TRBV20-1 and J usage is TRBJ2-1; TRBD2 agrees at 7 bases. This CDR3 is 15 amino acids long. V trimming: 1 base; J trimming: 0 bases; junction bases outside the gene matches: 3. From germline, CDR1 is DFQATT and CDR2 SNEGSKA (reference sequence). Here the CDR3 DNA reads TGCAGTGCTAGAGCCTCTAGCGGCTCCTACAATGAGCAGTTCTTC. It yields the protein CSARASSGSYNEQFF.

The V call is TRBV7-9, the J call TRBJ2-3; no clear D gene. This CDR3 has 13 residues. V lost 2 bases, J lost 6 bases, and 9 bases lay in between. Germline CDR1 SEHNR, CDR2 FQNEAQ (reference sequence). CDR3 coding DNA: TGTGCCAGCAGCTTAAGGAGCATGGATACGCAGTATTTT. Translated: CASSLRSMDTQYF.

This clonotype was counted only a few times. The CDR3 nucleotides read TGCAGTGCTAGAGGTGGATCTCAAATTAATGAAAAACTGTTTTTT. The encoded protein is CSARGGSQINEKLFF. This sequence joins TRBV20-1 and TRBJ1-4; D not resolved. The germline CDR1 and CDR2 sequences are DFQATT and SNEGSKA (reference sequence). The CDR3 is made up of 15 amino acids. V was shortened by 1 base and J by 4 bases, with 13 bases between the two germline ends.

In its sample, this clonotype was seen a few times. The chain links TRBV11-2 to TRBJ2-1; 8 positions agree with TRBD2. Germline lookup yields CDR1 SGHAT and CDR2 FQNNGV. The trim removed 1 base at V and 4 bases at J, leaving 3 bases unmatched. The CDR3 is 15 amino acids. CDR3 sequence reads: CASSLARGAYNEQFF. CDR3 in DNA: TGTGCCAGCAGCTTAGCGCGGGGGGCATACAATGAGCAGTTCTTC. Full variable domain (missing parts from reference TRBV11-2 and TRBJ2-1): EAGVAQSPRYKIIEKRQSVAFWCNPISGHATLYWYQQILGQGPKLLIQFQNNGVVDDSQLPKDRFSAERLKGVDSTLKIQPAKLEDSAVYLCASSLARGAYNEQFFGPGTRLTVL.

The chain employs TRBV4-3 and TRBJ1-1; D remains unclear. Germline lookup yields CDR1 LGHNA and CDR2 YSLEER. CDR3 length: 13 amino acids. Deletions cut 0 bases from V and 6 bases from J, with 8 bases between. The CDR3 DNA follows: TGCGCCAGCAGCCAAGATAGAGACGCTGAAGCTTTCTTT. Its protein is CASSQDRDAEAFF.

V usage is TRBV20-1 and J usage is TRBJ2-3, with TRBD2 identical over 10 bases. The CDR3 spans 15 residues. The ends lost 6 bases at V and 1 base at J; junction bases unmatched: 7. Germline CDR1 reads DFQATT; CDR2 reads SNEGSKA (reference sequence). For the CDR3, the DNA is TGCAGTGCAACGACTAGCGGGTCACGCACAGATACGCAGTATTTT. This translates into CSATTSGSRTDTQYF.

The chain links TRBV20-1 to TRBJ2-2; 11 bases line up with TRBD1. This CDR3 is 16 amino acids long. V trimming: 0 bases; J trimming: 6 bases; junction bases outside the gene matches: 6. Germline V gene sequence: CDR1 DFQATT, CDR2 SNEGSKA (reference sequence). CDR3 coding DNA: TGCAGTGCTAGAGACCCCGGGACAGGGGGGGCCGGGGAGCTGTTTTTT. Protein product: CSARDPGTGGAGELFF.

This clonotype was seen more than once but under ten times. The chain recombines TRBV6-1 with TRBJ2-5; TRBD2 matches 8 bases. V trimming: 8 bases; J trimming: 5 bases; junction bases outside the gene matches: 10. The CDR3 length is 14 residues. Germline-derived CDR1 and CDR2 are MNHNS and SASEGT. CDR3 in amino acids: CASEAGGQGETQYF. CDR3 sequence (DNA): TGTGCCAGCGAGGCGGGGGGTCAGGGGGAGACCCAGTACTTC.

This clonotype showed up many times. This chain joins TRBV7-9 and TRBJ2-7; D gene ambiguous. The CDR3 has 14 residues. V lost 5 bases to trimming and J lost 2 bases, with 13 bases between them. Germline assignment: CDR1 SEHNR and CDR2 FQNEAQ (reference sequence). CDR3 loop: CASSPGPPTYEQYF. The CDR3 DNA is TGTGCCAGCAGCCCCGGGCCTCCCACCTACGAGCAGTACTTC.